This T cell receptor beta chain was sequenced during a study of long-term antiretroviral therapy in people with HIV. Notes on the study in general: Controls had broader CDR3 length ranges than HIV repertoires did. There were no data on ART adherence, viral resistance or therapy changes, a gap that limits inferences about post-ART repertoire changes. Post-treatment diversity went higher with ART but stayed below transplant donor controls.

Survey-level resolution applied to immunoSEQ assay v3.0. The assay was immunoSEQ multiplex PCR, and TCRdb's table has in-frame clones only and misses some. The repertoire holds under 25,000 clones, approximately 86% seen once, with 10% to 15% in the top ten. Germline values: CDR1 SNHLY, CDR2 FYNNEI. The CDR3 consists of 15 residues. The V end was cut by 1 base, the J end by 0 bases, with 7 bases between. Per donor, at least one pre-ART and at least two post-ART PBMC samples were obtained. Comment on this clone: Antigen unknown.

The chain combines TRBV2 with TRBJ1-5, with a tentative D call TRBD1 (5 bases). The TCR sequence derives from a man aged 40-50 years with HIV. Sequenced here: unsorted PBMCs, sampled 1.6 years after starting antiretroviral therapy. CDR3 DNA sequence: TGTGCCAGCAGTGAAGGGGGCCTTAGCAATCAGCCCCAGCATTTT. Its translation: CASSEGGLSNQPQHF.